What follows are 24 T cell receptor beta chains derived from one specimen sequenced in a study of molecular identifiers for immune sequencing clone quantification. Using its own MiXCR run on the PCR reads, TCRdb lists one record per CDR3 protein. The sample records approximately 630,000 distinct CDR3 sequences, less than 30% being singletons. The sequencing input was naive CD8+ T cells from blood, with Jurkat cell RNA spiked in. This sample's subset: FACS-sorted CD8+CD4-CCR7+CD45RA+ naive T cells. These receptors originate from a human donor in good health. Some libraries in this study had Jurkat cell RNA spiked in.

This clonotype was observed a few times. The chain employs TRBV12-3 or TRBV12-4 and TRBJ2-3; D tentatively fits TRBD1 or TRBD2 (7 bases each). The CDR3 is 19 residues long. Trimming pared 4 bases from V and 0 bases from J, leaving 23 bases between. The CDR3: CASSSLGQEAGTSTDTQYF. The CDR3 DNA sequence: TGTGCCAGCAGTTCCCTCGGACAGGAAGCGGGGACGAGCACAGATACGCAGTATTTT.

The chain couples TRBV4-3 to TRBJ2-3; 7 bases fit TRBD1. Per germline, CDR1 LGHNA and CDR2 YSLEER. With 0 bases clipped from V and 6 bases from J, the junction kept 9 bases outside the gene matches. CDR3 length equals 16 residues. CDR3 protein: CASSQDPGQFVDTQYF. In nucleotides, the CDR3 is TGCGCCAGCAGCCAAGACCCGGGACAGTTTGTGGATACGCAGTATTTT.

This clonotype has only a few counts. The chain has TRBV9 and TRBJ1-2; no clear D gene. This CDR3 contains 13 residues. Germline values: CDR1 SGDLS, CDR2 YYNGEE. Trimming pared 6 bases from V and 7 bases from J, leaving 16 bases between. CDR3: CASNPTGTCGYTF. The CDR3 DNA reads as TGTGCCAGCAACCCGACCGGTACCTGTGGCTACACCTTC.

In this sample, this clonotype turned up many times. In DNA form, the CDR3 reads TGTGCCAGCAGCTTCAACACAGGGGGCTGGAACACCGGGGAGCTGTTTTTT. It is translated as CASSFNTGGWNTGELFF. This chain connects TRBV7-9 to TRBJ2-2; 9 bases line up with TRBD1. J lost 1 base, V lost 3 bases, and 6 bases had no gene match. Germline CDR1 and CDR2: SEHNR and FQNEAQ (reference sequence). This CDR3 has 17 residues. The complete variable domain, with remaining parts taken from reference TRBV7-9 and TRBJ2-2, reads DTGVSQNPRHKITKRGQNVTFRCDPISEHNRLYWYRQTLGQGPEFLTYFQNEAQLEKSRLLSDRFSAERPKGSFSTLEIQRTEQGDSAMYLCASSFNTGGWNTGELFFGEGSRLTVL.

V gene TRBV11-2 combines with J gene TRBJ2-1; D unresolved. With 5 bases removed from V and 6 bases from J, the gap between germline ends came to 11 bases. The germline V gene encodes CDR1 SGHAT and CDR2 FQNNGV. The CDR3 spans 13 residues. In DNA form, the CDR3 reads TGTGCCAGCAGCCCCCTAAGGACCAATGAGCAGTTCTTC. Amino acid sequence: CASSPLRTNEQFF.

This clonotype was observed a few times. The CDR3, as DNA: TGCGCCAGCAGCCAACTCTCCGGCGGGGGTCCCTACAATGAGCAGTTCTTC. Translated, it gives CASSQLSGGGPYNEQFF. The chain combines TRBV4-3 with TRBJ2-1, with 7 positions matching TRBD2. Trimming at V came to 2 bases and at J to 2 bases, leaving 9 bases not matched to a gene. CDR3 length: 17 amino acids. Germline CDR1 reads LGHNA; CDR2 reads YSLEER.

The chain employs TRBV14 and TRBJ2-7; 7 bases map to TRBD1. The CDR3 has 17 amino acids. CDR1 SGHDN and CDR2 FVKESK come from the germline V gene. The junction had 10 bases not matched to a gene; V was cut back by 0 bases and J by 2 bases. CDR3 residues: CASSQDLPRTGAYEQYF. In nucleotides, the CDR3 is TGTGCCAGCAGCCAAGACCTTCCCCGGACAGGCGCCTACGAGCAGTACTTC.

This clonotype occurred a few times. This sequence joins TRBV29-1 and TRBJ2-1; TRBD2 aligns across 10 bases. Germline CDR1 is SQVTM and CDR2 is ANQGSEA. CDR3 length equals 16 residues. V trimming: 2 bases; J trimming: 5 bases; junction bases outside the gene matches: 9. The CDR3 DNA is TGCAGCGTTGAAAATAGCGGGGGGCCCCTAAACAATGAGCAGTTCTTC. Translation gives CSVENSGGPLNNEQFF.

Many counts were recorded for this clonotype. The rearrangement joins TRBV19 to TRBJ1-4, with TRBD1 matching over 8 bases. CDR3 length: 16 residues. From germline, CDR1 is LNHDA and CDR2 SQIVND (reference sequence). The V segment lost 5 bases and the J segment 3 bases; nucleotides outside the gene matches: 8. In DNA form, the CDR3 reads TGTGCCAGTAGTCCCGAGGGGACAGGTTCTAATGAAAAACTGTTTTTT. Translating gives CASSPEGTGSNEKLFF. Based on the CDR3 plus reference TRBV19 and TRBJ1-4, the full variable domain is DGGITQSPKYLFRKEGQNVTLSCEQNLNHDAMYWYRQDPGQGLRLIYYSQIVNDFQKGDIAEGYSVSREKKESFPLTVTSAQKNPTAFYLCASSPEGTGSNEKLFFGSGTQLSVL.

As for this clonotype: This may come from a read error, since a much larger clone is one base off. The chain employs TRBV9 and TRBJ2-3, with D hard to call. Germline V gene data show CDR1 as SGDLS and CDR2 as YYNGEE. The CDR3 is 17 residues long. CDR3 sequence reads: CASSVESKVTSTNTQYF. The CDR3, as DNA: TGTGCCAGCAGCGTAGAATCGAAGGTTACCAGCACAAATACGCAGTATTTT.

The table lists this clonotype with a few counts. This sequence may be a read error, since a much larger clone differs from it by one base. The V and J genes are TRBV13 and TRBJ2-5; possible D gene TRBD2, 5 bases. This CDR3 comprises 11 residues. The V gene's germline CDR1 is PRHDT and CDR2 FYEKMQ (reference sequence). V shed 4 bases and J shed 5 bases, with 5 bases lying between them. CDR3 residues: CASSWRETQYF. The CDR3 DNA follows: TGTGCCAGCAGCTGGAGGGAGACCCAGTACTTC.

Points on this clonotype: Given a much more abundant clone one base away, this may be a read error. The CDR3 is CACSYSLAKETQYF. The CDR3 nucleotides read TGTGCCTGCAGTTACTCGCTAGCCAAAGAGACCCAGTACTTC. J is TRBJ2-5 and V is TRBV6-2 or TRBV6-3; D is possibly TRBD2 (5 bases). The CDR3 sequence is 14 residues long. Germline V gene lookup returns CDR1 MNHEY and CDR2 SVGEGT.

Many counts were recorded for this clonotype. CDR3 coding DNA: TGTGCCAGCAGCTCACTAGCGGGGGGAAGCACAGATACGCAGTATTTT. Translated: CASSSLAGGSTDTQYF. The chain is built from TRBV11-2 and TRBJ2-3, with 12 bases identical to TRBD2. J lost 0 bases, V lost 4 bases, and 2 bases had no gene match. Germline assignment: CDR1 SGHAT and CDR2 FQNNGV. The length of the CDR3 is 16 residues.

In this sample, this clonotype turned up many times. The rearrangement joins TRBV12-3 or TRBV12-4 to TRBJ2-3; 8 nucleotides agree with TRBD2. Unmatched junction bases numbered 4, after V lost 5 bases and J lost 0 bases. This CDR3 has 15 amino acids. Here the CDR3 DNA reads TGTGCCAGCAGTCCAGCGGGAGTGAGCACAGATACGCAGTATTTT. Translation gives CASSPAGVSTDTQYF.

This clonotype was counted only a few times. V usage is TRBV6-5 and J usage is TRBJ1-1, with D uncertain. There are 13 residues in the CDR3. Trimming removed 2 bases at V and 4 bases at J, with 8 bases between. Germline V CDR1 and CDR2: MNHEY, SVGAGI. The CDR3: CASSYGSGTEAFF. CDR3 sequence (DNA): TGTGCCAGCAGTTACGGGTCGGGCACTGAAGCTTTCTTT.

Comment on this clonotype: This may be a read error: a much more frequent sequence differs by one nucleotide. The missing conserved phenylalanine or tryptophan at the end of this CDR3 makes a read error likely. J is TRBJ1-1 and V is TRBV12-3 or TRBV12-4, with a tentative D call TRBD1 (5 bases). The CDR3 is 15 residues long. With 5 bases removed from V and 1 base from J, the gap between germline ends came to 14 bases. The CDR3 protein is CASSPTQEPNTEAFS. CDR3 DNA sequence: TGTGCCAGCAGTCCTACACAGGAGCCGAACACTGAAGCTTTCTCT.

The CDR3 loop is CAWMPATGVLYEQYF. CDR3 DNA sequence: TGTGCCTGGATGCCGGCGACAGGGGTGCTATACGAGCAGTACTTC. This chain joins TRBV30 and TRBJ2-7; 8 nucleotides line up with TRBD1. CDR3 size: 15 residues. The V gene's germline CDR1 is GTSNPN and CDR2 SVGIG (reference sequence). After removal of 4 bases from V and 4 bases from J, the junction contained 12 bases not matched to a gene.

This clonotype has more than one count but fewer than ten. CDR3 in DNA: TGCGCCAGCAGCCAAGACCAAGGGAAGGGGCTTATCTATGGCTACACCTTC. It specifies CASSQDQGKGLIYGYTF. The chain carries TRBV4-3 and TRBJ1-2; the D gene is possibly TRBD1 (5 bases). Trimming pared 0 bases from V and 4 bases from J, leaving 18 bases between. Germline CDR1 and CDR2: LGHNA and YSLEER. CDR3 size: 17 residues.

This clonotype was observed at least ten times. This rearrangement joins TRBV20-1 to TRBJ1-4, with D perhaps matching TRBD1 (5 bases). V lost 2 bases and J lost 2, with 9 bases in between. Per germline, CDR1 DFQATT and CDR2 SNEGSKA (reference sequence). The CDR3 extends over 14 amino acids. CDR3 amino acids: CSARLTATNEKLFF. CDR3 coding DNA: TGCAGTGCTAGATTGACAGCGACTAATGAAAAACTGTTTTTT.

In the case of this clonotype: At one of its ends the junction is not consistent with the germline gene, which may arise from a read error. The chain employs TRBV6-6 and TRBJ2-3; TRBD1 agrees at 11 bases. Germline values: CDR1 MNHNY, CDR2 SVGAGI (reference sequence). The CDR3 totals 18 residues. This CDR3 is CASGYTAQGQGVTDTQYF. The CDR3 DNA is TGTGCCAGCGGTTACACGGCCCAGGGACAGGGGGTTACAGATACGCAGTATTTT.

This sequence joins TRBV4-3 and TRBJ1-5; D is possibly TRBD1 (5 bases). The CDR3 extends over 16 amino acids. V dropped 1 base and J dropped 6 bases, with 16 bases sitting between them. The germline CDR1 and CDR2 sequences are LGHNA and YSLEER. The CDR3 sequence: CASSQGRGGFGQPQHF. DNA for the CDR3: TGCGCCAGCAGCCAAGGTCGGGGGGGGTTCGGTCAGCCCCAGCATTTT.

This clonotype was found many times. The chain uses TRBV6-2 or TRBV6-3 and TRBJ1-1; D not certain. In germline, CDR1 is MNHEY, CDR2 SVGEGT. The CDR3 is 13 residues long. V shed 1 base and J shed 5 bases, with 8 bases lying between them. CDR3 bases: TGTGCCAGCAGTTACTACCGCAGGACTGAAGCTTTCTTT. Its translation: CASSYYRRTEAFF.

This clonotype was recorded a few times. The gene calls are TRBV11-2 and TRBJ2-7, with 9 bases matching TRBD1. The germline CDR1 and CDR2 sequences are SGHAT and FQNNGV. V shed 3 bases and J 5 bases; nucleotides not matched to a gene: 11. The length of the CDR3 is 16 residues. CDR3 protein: CASSFPGTGFSDEQYF. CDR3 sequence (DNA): TGTGCCAGCAGCTTTCCCGGGACAGGGTTTAGCGACGAGCAGTACTTC.

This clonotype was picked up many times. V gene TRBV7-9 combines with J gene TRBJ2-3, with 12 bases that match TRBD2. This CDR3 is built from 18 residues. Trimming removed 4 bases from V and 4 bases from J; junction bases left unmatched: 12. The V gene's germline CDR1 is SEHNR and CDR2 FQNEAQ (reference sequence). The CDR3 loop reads CASSSTVTSGSPADTQYF. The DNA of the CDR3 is TGTGCCAGCAGCTCGACAGTGACTAGCGGGAGCCCCGCAGATACGCAGTATTTT. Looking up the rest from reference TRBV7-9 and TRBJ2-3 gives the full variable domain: DTGVSQNPRHKITKRGQNVTFRCDPISEHNRLYWYRQTLGQGPEFLTYFQNEAQLEKSRLLSDRFSAERPKGSFSTLEIQRTEQGDSAMYLCASSSTVTSGSPADTQYFGPGTRLTVL.